The 2 T cell receptor beta chains listed next were all sequenced from one sample in a study of Ad26.COV2.S vaccination and SARS-CoV-2 variants. Documented treatment: over 15 received Ad26.COV2.S at low or high dose, single or two shots; roughly five received placebo; per-sample allocation not given. Specimen acquisition occurred on day 63 following the initial vaccine or placebo injection. Sequencing used immunoSEQ multiplex PCR; TCRdb keeps in-frame clones, though not all of them. The sample holds more than 400,000 clones, about nine tenths seen once. The sample was peripheral blood, taken in a trial of Ad26.COV2.S vaccine versus placebo. All receptors come from a person aged 18-65 years who received the Ad26.COV2.S COVID-19 vaccine or a placebo.

The chain uses TRBV5-6 and TRBJ2-7; D is perhaps TRBD2 (6 bases). Deletions cut 4 bases from V and 6 bases from J, with 17 bases between. The CDR3 runs to 14 residues. In germline, CDR1 is SGHDT, CDR2 YYEEEE. The CDR3 bases are TGTGCCAGCAGCCCCATTGGGGGGAGCGGCGAGCAGTACTTC. Translating it yields CASSPIGGSGEQYF.

This chain uses TRBV10-3 with TRBJ2-3; 7 bases fit TRBD1. Unmatched junction bases numbered 13, after V lost 5 bases and J lost 5 bases. CDR1 is ENHRY and CDR2 is SYGVKD in the germline V gene. The length of the CDR3 is 16 residues. CDR3 sequence (DNA): TGTGCCATCAGTACCCGAGGGGGACAGCCCGGAGATACGCAGTATTTT. It codes for CAISTRGGQPGDTQYF.